A single sample gave rise to the 30 T cell receptor beta chains below, sequenced in a study of blood T cell repertoires in COVID-19. Here immunoSEQ multiplex PCR was the method, and the copy in TCRdb shows in-frame clones only, minus some. In the table there are around 57,000 clones, 87% of which are singletons. The specimen sequenced was peripheral blood. Every receptor here comes from a woman of 80 years or more with COVID-19, enrolled during active disease.

DNA of the CDR3: TGCGCCAGCAGCTTTCCCGAGGGGACAAGGTTTTTT. It encodes CASSFPEGTRFF. The chain couples TRBV5-1 to TRBJ2-2, with D tentatively TRBD1 (6 bases). The CDR3 spans 12 residues. The V and J ends lost 2 bases and 16 bases respectively, with 15 bases between them. Germline CDR1 reads SGHRS; CDR2 reads YFSETQ.

As DNA, the CDR3 is TGCGCCAGCAGCGGAGACGGCTCTGGAAACACCATATATTTT. Translated: CASSGDGSGNTIYF. The chain combines TRBV5-1 with TRBJ1-3, with unresolved D. Trimming took 4 bases from V and 0 from J, leaving 8 bases between them. The CDR3 has 14 amino acids. CDR1 and CDR2 (germline): SGHRS, YFSETQ.

Only a few counts were recorded for this clone. This rearrangement joins TRBV5-4 to TRBJ1-1, with D perhaps matching TRBD1 (5 bases). The CDR3 has 14 amino acids. Germline CDR1 and CDR2: SGHNT and YYREEE (reference sequence). V lost 6 bases, J lost 2 bases, and 14 bases lay in between. In nucleotides, the CDR3 is TGTGCCAGCACCTTTGACAGTTTCAACACTGAAGCTTTCTTT. This translates into CASTFDSFNTEAFF.

The chain couples TRBV6-5 to TRBJ1-1; D may be TRBD1 (5 bases). V lost 2 bases and J 0 bases, leaving 10 bases between the germline ends. The CDR3 runs to 15 residues. Germline V gene lookup returns CDR1 MNHEY and CDR2 SVGAGI. The CDR3 DNA sequence: TGTGCCAGCAGTTACGGGGCGGGACTGAACACTGAAGCTTTCTTT. Translating gives CASSYGAGLNTEAFF.

The chain links TRBV19 to TRBJ1-3; D possibly corresponds to TRBD1 (5 bases). V was clipped by 6 bases and J by 4 bases, with 10 bases between them. This CDR3 comprises 13 residues. Germline CDR1 is LNHDA and CDR2 is SQIVND (reference sequence). CDR3 nucleotide sequence: TGTGCCAGTAGGGGGCTGAAAGGAAACACCATATATTTT. This codes for CASRGLKGNTIYF.

CDR3 sequence (DNA): TGTGCCAGCAGGACACAGGGGGGCGACGAGCAGTACTTC. It translates to CASRTQGGDEQYF. The gene calls are TRBV2 and TRBJ2-7; 8 positions match TRBD1. J gave up 5 bases and V 6 bases, and 6 bases lay outside the gene matches. The germline CDR1 and CDR2 sequences are SNHLY and FYNNEI. The CDR3 consists of 13 residues.

The rearrangement links TRBV7-9 to TRBJ2-2; 10 bases are shared with TRBD2. The V gene end was trimmed by 3 bases and the J gene end by 1 base; junction bases not matched to a gene: 5. Germline V gives CDR1 SEHNR, CDR2 FQNEAQ (reference sequence). The CDR3 runs 17 residues. The CDR3 DNA sequence: TGTGCCAGCAGCTTCCTAGCGGGGGCCGGGAACACCGGGGAGCTGTTTTTT. It encodes CASSFLAGAGNTGELFF.

This sequence joins TRBV18 and TRBJ1-3, with D perhaps TRBD1 (5 bases). Germline lookup yields CDR1 KGHSH and CDR2 LQKENI. Trimming removed 6 bases at V and 1 base at J, with 13 bases between. The length of the CDR3 is 15 residues. This chain's CDR3 is CASSPREFSGNTIYF. The CDR3 coding sequence is TGTGCCAGCTCGCCCAGGGAATTTTCTGGAAACACCATATATTTT.

This clone was seen only once. The chain uses TRBV7-2 and TRBJ1-5, with 12 nucleotides matching TRBD1. The CDR3 is 15 amino acids. Germline-derived CDR1 and CDR2 are SGHTA and FQGNSA. V was clipped by 6 bases and J by 5 bases; unmatched bases: 5. This chain's CDR3 is CASSRDRGPDQPQHF. DNA of the CDR3: TGTGCCAGCAGTAGGGACAGGGGGCCTGATCAGCCCCAGCATTTT.

This chain joins TRBV30 and TRBJ1-2; a weak D match, TRBD1 (5 bases). Looked up from germline, CDR1 is GTSNPN and CDR2 is SVGIG (reference sequence). V was trimmed by 4 bases and J by 2 bases, leaving 11 bases between them. This CDR3 spans 13 amino acids. This CDR3 is CAWKSAGNYGYTF. CDR3 bases: TGTGCCTGGAAAAGCGCAGGGAACTATGGCTACACCTTC.

This CDR3 reads CASSVAWGLTYEQYF. CDR3 in DNA: TGTGCCAGCAGCGTAGCGTGGGGGCTCACCTACGAGCAGTACTTC. The J gene is TRBJ2-7, the V gene TRBV9; TRBD1 is a possible D gene (6 bases). The length of the CDR3 is 15 residues. V lost 0 bases to trimming and J lost 2 bases, with 12 bases between them. Looked up from germline, CDR1 is SGDLS and CDR2 is YYNGEE.

The chain uses TRBV3-1 (or the pseudogene TRBV3-2) and TRBJ1-6; D call uncertain. V dropped 3 bases and J dropped 7 bases, with 16 bases sitting between them. Germline-derived CDR1 and CDR2 are LGHDT and YNNKEL (reference sequence). CDR3 length: 16 residues. CDR3 sequence reads: CASSQEGNQANSPLHF. The CDR3, as DNA: TGTGCCAGCAGCCAGGAGGGTAACCAGGCAAATTCACCCCTCCACTTT.

This chain links TRBV3-1 (or the pseudogene TRBV3-2) with TRBJ1-4; 8 bases match TRBD1. Trimming took 4 bases from V and 3 from J; bases not matched to a gene: 7. Germline V gene sequence: CDR1 LGHDT, CDR2 YNNKEL (reference sequence). The CDR3 length is 16 residues. In DNA form, the CDR3 reads TGTGCCAGCAGCCCTACCGACAGGGGACCTAATGAAAAACTGTTTTTT. Translation: CASSPTDRGPNEKLFF.

This chain uses TRBV4-1 with TRBJ2-1; a possible D gene is TRBD2 (5 bases). From germline, CDR1 is MGHRA and CDR2 YSYEKL. The CDR3 loop spans 19 amino acids. The ends were cut back, 4 bases at V and 0 bases at J, with 22 bases in the middle. CDR3 nucleotides: TGCGCCAGCAGCCCTCTGGACTTGACCAAACTGGGCTCCTACAATGAGCAGTTCTTC. Protein product: CASSPLDLTKLGSYNEQFF.

The chain recombines TRBV30 with TRBJ2-1; tentative D call: TRBD2 (6 bases). Germline V gene sequence: CDR1 GTSNPN, CDR2 SVGIG (reference sequence). V gave up 5 bases and J gave up 6 bases, with 8 bases separating them. This CDR3 is 11 amino acids long. The CDR3 protein is CAWRRVNEQFF. As DNA, the CDR3 is TGTGCCTGGCGGAGGGTCAATGAGCAGTTCTTC.

The chain couples TRBV3-1 (or the pseudogene TRBV3-2) to TRBJ1-5; no clear D. The germline V gene has CDR1 LGHDT and CDR2 YNNKEL (reference sequence). This CDR3 contains 15 residues. The V and J ends lost 1 base and 5 bases respectively, with 12 bases between them. The CDR3 nucleotides are TGTGCCAGCAGCCAAGTCGGCGGTCCGCATCAGCCCCAGCATTTT. This translates into CASSQVGGPHQPQHF.

J is TRBJ2-1 and V is TRBV30, with TRBD2 identical over 9 bases. The germline V gene has CDR1 GTSNPN and CDR2 SVGIG (reference sequence). The CDR3 is 16 residues long. Losses at the gene ends were 6 bases for V and 6 bases for J; bases not matched to a gene: 15. Written as DNA, the CDR3 is TGTGCCTGCCCGAGGGGGCGGGGGGGCCTGATCAATGAGCAGTTCTTC. It yields the protein CACPRGRGGLINEQFF.

V is TRBV6-6 and J is TRBJ1-2; possibly TRBD1 for D (6 bases). V lost 5 bases, J lost 5 bases, and 18 bases lay in between. The CDR3 runs 15 residues. Germline CDR1 reads MNHNY; CDR2 reads SVGAGI (reference sequence). The CDR3 DNA is TGTGCCAGCAGTGGATCCGGGGCAGGGGAATATGGCTACACCTTC. Protein sequence: CASSGSGAGEYGYTF.

The chain's CDR3 is CASSSGGQGYEQYF. The CDR3 region has the DNA TGTGCCAGCAGCTCAGGGGGCCAGGGGTACGAGCAGTACTTC. V usage is TRBV28 and J usage is TRBJ2-7; 8 nucleotides agree with TRBD1. Per germline, CDR1 MDHEN and CDR2 SYDVKM. The junction had 8 bases not matched to a gene; V was cut back by 6 bases and J by 4 bases. The CDR3 runs 14 residues.

The chain joins TRBV5-4 to TRBJ1-2; no reliable D call. The germline CDR1 and CDR2 sequences are SGHNT and YYREEE (reference sequence). V dropped 5 bases and J dropped 2 bases, with 10 bases sitting between them. The CDR3 consists of 13 residues. Here the CDR3 reads CASSLGANYGYTF. The DNA of the CDR3 is TGTGCCAGCAGTTTAGGAGCAAACTATGGCTACACCTTC.

The chain combines TRBV7-8 with TRBJ1-6, with TRBD1 matching 7 bases. Trimming took 5 bases from V and 6 from J; bases not matched to a gene: 10. The CDR3 length is 16 residues. CDR1 is SGHVS, CDR2 FQNEAQ, per germline. The CDR3 nucleotides are TGTGCCAGCAGCCAATACGGGGGACAGACTAATTCACCCCTCCACTTT. It translates to CASSQYGGQTNSPLHF.

The chain joins TRBV29-1 to TRBJ2-3; tentatively, D is TRBD2 (6 bases). The length of the CDR3 is 14 residues. V was trimmed by 4 bases and J by 0 bases, leaving 11 bases between them. Germline lookup yields CDR1 SQVTM and CDR2 ANQGSEA. CDR3 coding DNA: TGCAGCGTTGGTGGGGGGTTCAGCACAGATACGCAGTATTTT. It is translated as CSVGGGFSTDTQYF.

This sequence joins TRBV11-1 and TRBJ1-4; 8 bases agree with TRBD1. The ends lost 4 bases at V and 8 bases at J; junction bases unmatched: 6. The CDR3 has 14 amino acids. Germline V gene lookup returns CDR1 SGHAT and CDR2 FQDESV (reference sequence). The CDR3 sequence is CASSSGTGGEKLFF. The CDR3 DNA reads as TGTGCCAGCAGCTCCGGGACAGGCGGCGAAAAACTGTTTTTT.

The CDR3: CASSRQGGGTGELFF. CDR3 DNA: TGTGCCAGCAGTAGACAGGGGGGCGGCACCGGGGAGCTGTTTTTT. The chain carries TRBV2 and TRBJ2-2, with 9 bases fitting TRBD1. This CDR3 has 15 residues. Germline V lookup: CDR1 SNHLY, CDR2 FYNNEI. Trimming cost V 5 bases and J 4 bases; bases outside gene matches: 5.

V gene TRBV21-1 combines with J gene TRBJ2-7; the table calls TRBD1, which could not be checked here. TRBV21-1 constitutes a pseudogene. The CDR3 is 13 residues long. CDR3 sequence: CASSKMTGSEQYF. CDR3 bases: TGTGCCAGCAGCAAAATGACAGGGAGCGAGCAGTACTTC.

J is TRBJ1-5 and V is TRBV6-5, with 7 nucleotides matching TRBD1. CDR1 MNHEY and CDR2 SVGAGI come from the germline V gene. The CDR3 runs 15 residues. Unmatched junction bases numbered 10, after V lost 4 bases and J lost 7 bases. The CDR3 region has the DNA TGTGCCAGCAGTTCCGTGACAGGGAGGAAACAGCCCCAGCATTTT. Residues: CASSSVTGRKQPQHF.

The chain uses TRBV5-5 and TRBJ1-2, with 7 bases fitting TRBD1. This CDR3 spans 13 amino acids. J gave up 8 bases and V 4 bases, and 8 bases lay outside the gene matches. From germline, CDR1 is SGHKS and CDR2 YYEKEE (reference sequence). In DNA form, the CDR3 reads TGTGCCAGCAGCCTGGACAGGCTGCCAGGCTACACCTTC. The encoded protein is CASSLDRLPGYTF.

The chain has TRBV7-2 and TRBJ2-1; 11 bases align to TRBD2. The CDR3 sequence is 15 residues long. The V and J ends lost 1 base and 6 bases, in that order; junction bases with no gene match: 2. Germline assignment: CDR1 SGHTA and CDR2 FQGNSA. Here the CDR3 reads CASSLGLAGGNEQFF. The DNA for the CDR3 is TGTGCCAGCAGCTTAGGCCTAGCGGGGGGCAATGAGCAGTTCTTC.

This chain uses TRBV3-1 (or the pseudogene TRBV3-2) with TRBJ2-7; D is perhaps TRBD2 (5 bases). The V gene lost 4 bases and the J gene lost 2 bases, with 9 bases spanning the gap. Germline V gene data show CDR1 as LGHDT and CDR2 as YNNKEL (reference sequence). The CDR3 has 13 residues. CDR3 nucleotide sequence: TGTGCCAGCAGCCTCCGGGGAGCCTACGAGCAGTACTTC. It translates to CASSLRGAYEQYF.

The chain joins TRBV2 to TRBJ1-1; D may be TRBD1 (6 bases). This CDR3 has 15 residues. Trimming removed 8 bases from V and 4 bases from J, with 20 bases in between. Germline lookup yields CDR1 SNHLY and CDR2 FYNNEI. In DNA form, the CDR3 reads TGTGCCAGCTCCCCCGGCAGGGGCATGGGCACTGAAGCTTTCTTT. Translated: CASSPGRGMGTEAFF.